The 18 T cell receptor beta chains below come from one sample, sequenced in a study of T cell responses to AZD1222 COVID-19 vaccine. This table comes from immunoSEQ multiplex PCR, and its TCRdb copy is limited to in-frame clones, with some not included. This table holds about 110,000 clones, roughly 92% found once. The sample was peripheral blood, taken 28 days after the second AZD1222 dose. These receptor sequences come from an adult who received the AZD1222 COVID-19 vaccine.

The V and J genes are TRBV20-1 and TRBJ1-1, with D possibly matching TRBD1 (5 bases). There are 10 residues in the CDR3. In germline, CDR1 is DFQATT, CDR2 SNEGSKA (reference sequence). Trimming cost V 6 bases and J 11 bases, with 13 bases left between them. DNA for the CDR3: TGCAGTGCGCGGGGGTCCCGGGCTTTCTTT. This codes for CSARGSRAFF.

This clone is a singleton in its sample. This chain links TRBV4-1 with TRBJ2-5, with 9 bases aligning to TRBD1. The CDR3 length is 14 residues. V shed 4 bases, J shed 7 bases, and the junction held 7 bases outside the gene matches. Looked up from germline, CDR1 is MGHRA and CDR2 is YSYEKL. CDR3: CASSLGQGGATQYF. The CDR3 DNA follows: TGCGCCAGCAGCCTGGGACAGGGCGGCGCGACCCAGTACTTC.

This chain links TRBV12-5 with TRBJ2-3, with D perhaps matching TRBD2 (6 bases). V was shortened by 1 base and J by 1 base, with 9 bases between the two germline ends. Germline loops: CDR1 LGHNT, CDR2 FRNRAP. The CDR3 loop spans 15 amino acids. CDR3 protein: CASGLGTGGTDTQYF. The CDR3 DNA is TGTGCTAGTGGTTTGGGGACGGGGGGCACAGATACGCAGTATTTT.

The chain uses TRBV7-5 and TRBJ2-1; TRBD1, the table's D call, was not compared with the DNA. TRBV7-5 is tagged as a pseudogene. CDR3 length: 20 residues. DNA of the CDR3: TGTGTCAGAAGCTTTTTTCAGGGCAAAACTTCACAACGTTTTTACAATGAGCAGTTCTTC. This translates into CVRSFFQGKTSQRFYNEQFF.

This clone was counted a single time. The chain recombines TRBV18 with TRBJ1-4; the match to TRBD1 covers 10 bases. The length of the CDR3 is 15 residues. With V trimmed by 3 bases and J by 7 bases, 5 bases remained unmatched. Germline V gene data show CDR1 as KGHSH and CDR2 as LQKENI. As DNA, the CDR3 is TGTGCCAGCTCACCGACAGGGGGCGCCTTTGAAAAACTGTTTTTT. The encoded protein is CASSPTGGAFEKLFF.

The chain recombines TRBV7-9 with TRBJ2-2; D call uncertain. In germline, CDR1 is SEHNR, CDR2 FQNEAQ (reference sequence). The CDR3 sequence is 13 residues long. The V and J ends lost 3 bases and 8 bases respectively, with 10 bases between them. Written as DNA, the CDR3 is TGTGCCAGCAGCTTCGCGGCGGCGGGGGAGCTGTTTTTT. Translation: CASSFAAAGELFF.

The chain couples TRBV7-8 to TRBJ2-1; D is perhaps TRBD2 (6 bases). V lost 7 bases to trimming and J lost 5 bases, with 21 bases between them. The CDR3 is 16 amino acids. The germline gives CDR1 SGHVS, CDR2 FQNEAQ. This chain's CDR3 is CASIQPRLGLHNEQFF. The CDR3 region has the DNA TGTGCCAGCATCCAACCCCGACTAGGCTTGCACAATGAGCAGTTCTTC. The variable domain in full, completed from reference TRBV7-8 and TRBJ2-1, reads GAGVSQSPRYKVAKRGQDVALRCDPISGHVSLFWYQQALGQGPEFLTYFQNEAQLDKSGLPSDRFFAERPEGSVSTLKIQRTQQEDSAVYLCASIQPRLGLHNEQFFGPGTRLTVL.

This clone counts as medium-sized (0.01 to 0.1%). V gene TRBV13 combines with J gene TRBJ1-1, with no clear D. Per germline, CDR1 PRHDT and CDR2 FYEKMQ (reference sequence). The CDR3 contains 13 residues. The germline V and J ends were trimmed by 6 bases and 4 bases, with 12 bases remaining between them. CDR3 nucleotide sequence: TGTGCCAGCAGGCCGGAGGGCGGCACTGAAGCTTTCTTT. Its protein is CASRPEGGTEAFF.

This clone was seen more than once but under ten times. Relative to the germline gene, one junction end is altered; a read error may explain this. The rearrangement joins TRBV5-6 to TRBJ1-4, with D possibly being TRBD1 (5 bases). CDR1 is SGHDT, CDR2 YYEEEE, per germline. CDR3 length: 13 amino acids. The CDR3 region is CASRRDFNGKLFF. The CDR3 nucleotides read TGTGCCAGCAGAAGGGACTTTAATGGAAAACTGTTTTTT.

This sequence joins TRBV4-3 and TRBJ2-1; weak D call: TRBD2 (5 bases). The CDR3 consists of 15 residues. V was shortened by 6 bases and J by 0 bases, with 12 bases between the two germline ends. Germline lookup yields CDR1 LGHNA and CDR2 YSLEER. This CDR3 reads CASRRAESSYNEQFF. As DNA, the CDR3 is TGCGCCAGCAGAAGAGCGGAGAGCTCCTACAATGAGCAGTTCTTC.

Here the CDR3 reads CASSQPSVSYEQYF. CDR3 nucleotides: TGTGCCAGCAGCCAGCCCTCGGTCTCCTACGAGCAGTACTTC. The chain is built from TRBV3-1 (or the pseudogene TRBV3-2) and TRBJ2-7; D is undetermined. Looked up from germline, CDR1 is LGHDT and CDR2 is YNNKEL (reference sequence). The V end lost 3 bases, the J end lost 0 bases, and 9 bases lay between the germline ends. The CDR3 length is 14 residues.

In this sample, this clone turned up once. The rearrangement joins TRBV5-6 to TRBJ2-1, with 10 bases that match TRBD2. CDR1 and CDR2 (germline): SGHDT, YYEEEE. CDR3 length equals 14 residues. J was trimmed by 1 base and V by 6 bases; bases with no gene match: 1. CDR3 sequence reads: CASKGLASYNEQFF. The CDR3 nucleotides are TGTGCCAGCAAGGGACTAGCGTCCTACAATGAGCAGTTCTTC. Combining the CDR3 with reference TRBV5-6 and TRBJ2-1 gives the whole variable domain DAGVTQSPTHLIKTRGQQVTLRCSPKSGHDTVSWYQQALGQGPQFIFQYYEEEERQRGNFPDRFSGHQFPNYSSELNVNALLLGDSALYLCASKGLASYNEQFFGPGTRLTVL.

The rearrangement joins TRBV5-5 to TRBJ2-7, with no clear D. This CDR3 has 11 residues. Trimming pared 4 bases from V and 3 bases from J, leaving 5 bases between. CDR1 is SGHKS, CDR2 YYEKEE, per germline (reference sequence). DNA for the CDR3: TGTGCCAGCAGCCTTGACTACGAGCAGTACTTC. Amino acid sequence: CASSLDYEQYF. The whole variable domain, remainder taken from reference TRBV5-5 and TRBJ2-7, is DAGVTQSPTHLIKTRGQQVTLRCSPISGHKSVSWYQQVLGQGPQFIFQYYEKEERGRGNFPDRFSARQFPNYSSELNVNALLLGDSALYLCASSLDYEQYFGPGTRLTVT.

The chain uses TRBV4-2 and TRBJ1-5; TRBD1 might be the D (5 bases). Trimming left V 3 bases short and J 6 bases short, with 12 bases between. This CDR3 comprises 14 residues. Germline CDR1 is LGHNA and CDR2 is YNFKEQ. CDR3 DNA: TGTGCCAGCAGCCAGGGAAGGGGCGGTCAGCCCCAGCATTTT. This gives the protein CASSQGRGGQPQHF.

The genes are TRBV5-4 and TRBJ2-3, with D uncertain. CDR1 is SGHNT, CDR2 YYREEE, per germline (reference sequence). The CDR3 sequence is 13 residues long. Trimming stripped 1 base from V and 3 bases from J, with 6 bases between. The CDR3 DNA follows: TGTGCCAGCAGCTTGACCGGGACAGATACGCAGTATTTT. Its protein product is CASSLTGTDTQYF.

This clone was found once. The gene calls are TRBV6-5 and TRBJ1-1; the match to TRBD1 covers 9 bases. Germline values: CDR1 MNHEY, CDR2 SVGAGI. The junction had 6 bases not matched to a gene; V was cut back by 5 bases and J by 2 bases. The CDR3 runs to 15 residues. The CDR3 nucleotides read TGTGCCAGCAGTAGGCCGGGACAGGGCAACACTGAAGCTTTCTTT. This sequence encodes CASSRPGQGNTEAFF.

The V call is TRBV11-1, the J call TRBJ1-3; possible D gene TRBD1, 5 bases. CDR1 SGHAT and CDR2 FQDESV come from the germline V gene (reference sequence). V was shortened by 6 bases and J by 0 bases, with 15 bases between the two germline ends. There are 16 residues in the CDR3. CDR3 coding DNA: TGTGCCAGCAGACCGGGACGGACGAACTCTGGAAACACCATATATTTT. This gives the protein CASRPGRTNSGNTIYF.

V gene TRBV5-6 combines with J gene TRBJ1-5, with D possibly being TRBD1 (5 bases). The length of the CDR3 is 15 residues. CDR1 SGHDT and CDR2 YYEEEE come from the germline V gene. Trimming stripped 1 base from V and 0 bases from J, with 8 bases between. DNA of the CDR3: TGTGCCAGCAGCTTGCGGGGGTATAGCAATCAGCCCCAGCATTTT. Protein product: CASSLRGYSNQPQHF.